Following are 13 T cell receptor beta chains from one sample sequenced in a study of regulatory T cells in long-lasting Graves disease. The sample's time point: persistent/refractory GD, antithyroid drugs over 5 years with positive TRAb. TCR sequences were obtained from RNA taken from PBMCs. The authors built TCR beta libraries using iRepertoire HTBI primers and Arm-PCR of CDR3 regions. Using its own MiXCR run on the multiplex PCR reads, TCRdb lists one record per CDR3 protein. The sample contains hundreds of thousands of distinct CDR3 sequences, 25% to 35% of which appear only once. Specimen: peripheral blood mononuclear cells (PBMCs), collected when the disease was refractory, from a patient treated with antithyroid drugs. These TCRs come from a female donor with Graves disease.

The chain joins TRBV20-1 to TRBJ2-7; D is perhaps TRBD1 (5 bases). Germline-derived CDR1 and CDR2 are DFQATT and SNEGSKA (reference sequence). This CDR3 comprises 15 residues. Trimming left V 4 bases short and J 4 bases short, with 20 bases between. CDR3 residues: CSATGFLGYGYEQYF. The CDR3 coding sequence is TGCAGTGCTACAGGGTTTCTGGGGTACGGGTACGAGCAGTACTTC.

The genes are TRBV6-1 and TRBJ1-5; 7 bases line up with TRBD1. There are 16 residues in the CDR3. J lost 4 bases, V lost 7 bases, and 13 bases had no gene match. The V gene's germline CDR1 is MNHNS and CDR2 SASEGT. CDR3 DNA sequence: TGTGCCAGCAAACCCCATGGGACAGCCCTTAATCAGCCCCAGCATTTT. It translates to CASKPHGTALNQPQHF.

About this clonotype itself: An end of the junction differs from the germline gene, which may be a read error. CDR3 loop: CATSGDRSGDYTF. The CDR3 coding sequence is TGTGCCACTAGTGGGGACAGGTCTGGTGACTACACCTTC. The genes are TRBV19 and TRBJ1-2; 8 bases fit TRBD1. Germline V gene data show CDR1 as LNHDA and CDR2 as SQIVND (reference sequence). This CDR3 contains 13 residues.

The rearrangement uses TRBV7-9 and TRBJ1-1, with D perhaps TRBD1 (6 bases). The CDR3 is 17 residues long. V was trimmed by 2 bases and J by 1 base, leaving 17 bases between them. The germline gives CDR1 SEHNR, CDR2 FQNEAQ (reference sequence). The CDR3 loop is CASSLPSGGGGNTEAFF. CDR3 nucleotide sequence: TGTGCCAGCAGCTTACCCTCGGGGGGCGGTGGGAACACTGAAGCTTTCTTT.

In regard to this clonotype: Germline is not matched at one junction end, which may reflect a read error. This rearrangement joins TRBV20-1 to TRBJ2-7; 11 bases align to TRBD2. The V gene's germline CDR1 is DFQATT and CDR2 SNEGSKA (reference sequence). This CDR3 is built from 16 residues. The CDR3 region is CSARGEVAGGPWEHYF. Here the CDR3 DNA reads TGCAGTGCTAGAGGAGAGGTAGCGGGAGGGCCGTGGGAGCACTACTTC.

This clonotype was found a few times. V gene TRBV4-2 combines with J gene TRBJ1-2; TRBD1 is a possible D gene (6 bases). Per germline, CDR1 LGHNA and CDR2 YNFKEQ. The length of the CDR3 is 12 residues. V shed 5 bases and J shed 6 bases, with 10 bases lying between them. In nucleotides, the CDR3 is TGTGCCAGCAGCGCGACAGGCCATGGCTACACCTTC. This codes for CASSATGHGYTF.

The sample holds many counts of this clonotype. The CDR3 coding sequence is TGCAGTGCTACTTGGGCCCTGGGGGAAAAACTGTTTTTT. Its protein is CSATWALGEKLFF. The V gene is TRBV20-1, the J gene TRBJ1-4; D not resolved. Germline CDR1 DFQATT, CDR2 SNEGSKA (reference sequence). Trimming stripped 4 bases from V and 8 bases from J, with 14 bases between. The CDR3 has 13 residues.

The table lists this clonotype with a few counts. The rearrangement links TRBV6-2 or TRBV6-3 to TRBJ2-7; 9 nucleotides agree with TRBD1. In germline, CDR1 is MNHEY, CDR2 SVGEGT. This CDR3 has 14 residues. V trimming: 6 bases; J trimming: 11 bases; junction bases outside the gene matches: 14. The CDR3, as DNA: TGTGCCAGCAGCTACGGGACAGGGACCTTGGTCGAGTACTTC. Amino acids: CASSYGTGTLVEYF.

The chain combines TRBV10-3 with TRBJ2-2, with D possibly being TRBD2 (6 bases). The V gene lost 9 bases and the J gene lost 0 bases, with 11 bases spanning the gap. The length of the CDR3 is 14 residues. Germline CDR1 and CDR2: ENHRY and SYGVKD. The CDR3 reads CAIPRDSNTGELFF. The CDR3, as DNA: TGTGCCATACCACGGGACTCGAACACCGGGGAGCTGTTTTTT.

The rearrangement links TRBV28 to TRBJ2-7; the D is unclear. Germline lookup yields CDR1 MDHEN and CDR2 SYDVKM. This CDR3 has 13 amino acids. V gave up 1 base and J gave up 4 bases, with 8 bases separating them. CDR3 DNA: TGTGCCAGCAGTTTATTACCGGGTTACGAGCAGTACTTC. Its protein product is CASSLLPGYEQYF.

The chain joins TRBV27 to TRBJ2-5; D not resolved. CDR1 MNHEY and CDR2 SMNVEV come from the germline V gene (reference sequence). The CDR3 contains 11 residues. V dropped 8 bases and J dropped 2 bases, with 6 bases sitting between them. The CDR3 DNA is TGTGCCAGCTTCTGGCAAGAGACCCAGTACTTC. Its translation is CASFWQETQYF.

This clonotype was counted many times. V and J are TRBV2 and TRBJ2-5, with D unclear. This CDR3 contains 13 residues. Deletions cut 4 bases from V and 1 base from J, with 7 bases between. CDR1 is SNHLY, CDR2 FYNNEI, per germline. The chain's CDR3 is CASSVGGQETQYF. The CDR3 bases are TGTGCCAGCAGTGTTGGCGGCCAAGAGACCCAGTACTTC. Together with reference TRBV2 and TRBJ2-5, the CDR3 gives the full variable domain: EPEVTQTPSHQVTQMGQEVILRCVPISNHLYFYWYRQILGQKVEFLVSFYNNEISEKSEIFDDQFSVERPDGSNFTLKIRSTKLEDSAMYFCASSVGGQETQYFGPGTRLLVL.

About this clonotype: The junction departs from the called germline gene at one end, perhaps through a read error. This chain links TRBV30 with TRBJ1-5; D gene unclear. This CDR3 is built from 14 residues. Per germline, CDR1 GTSNPN and CDR2 SVGIG (reference sequence). The CDR3 region is CAWSEAHPSGPRHF. The CDR3 nucleotides are TGTGCCTGGAGCGAAGCCCACCCCTCCGGGCCCCGGCATTTT.